Below, one T cell receptor (beta chain) is given with its context. Original processing notes: Estimated nucleated cell counts came from reference gene primer amplification. Generated by immunoSEQ multiplex PCR, the TCRdb table keeps only in-frame clones and is missing some. That table gives V, J and clone size, and the DNA gave D and trimming. The profile shows about 140,000 clones, around 86% of them singletons. This sample is part of a study of blood T cell repertoires in COVID-19. Study context: COVID-19 samples, acute and convalescent, were from the United States, Italy and Spain. T cells, B-cell-depleted T cells, or PBMCs provided the cDNA or gDNA that served as material.

The germline V gene has CDR1 SGHRS and CDR2 YFSETQ. This CDR3 region has 16 residues. V was pared by 4 bases and J by 0 bases, with 16 bases between. Sequencing used peripheral blood. The TCR sequence derives from a human donor in a cohort sampled during active COVID-19. The chain links TRBV5-1 to TRBJ1-2; D may be TRBD1 (5 bases). The CDR3 DNA follows: TGCGCCAGCAGCCCGATAGTCGTAGGGGCTAACTATGGCTACACCTTC. Translation gives CASSPIVVGANYGYTF.